This T cell receptor beta chain originates from a study of T-cell reconstitution after alpha-beta-depleted transplantation in children. This clonotype came up a few times. A TCRbeta library incorporating unique molecular identifiers was prepared. Each CDR3 protein is one row after TCRdb ran MiXCR on the PCR reads. The table shows 450,000 to 600,000 distinct CDR3 sequences, with about a sixth occurring only once. This CDR3 has 14 residues. V was pared by 6 bases and J by 0 bases, with 8 bases between. The germline V gene encodes CDR1 LNHDA and CDR2 SQIVND (reference sequence). Sample: PBMCs from the stem cell graft donor, taken from the stem cell graft. The sequence derives from a human donor who donated a stem cell graft to a child with acute lymphoblastic leukemia. The chain has TRBV19 and TRBJ2-2, with D unclear. This CDR3 is CASSRRTNTGELFF. CDR3 nucleotides: TGTGCCAGTAGCCGACGGACGAACACCGGGGAGCTGTTTTTT. Based on the CDR3 plus reference TRBV19 and TRBJ2-2, the full variable domain is DGGITQSPKYLFRKEGQNVTLSCEQNLNHDAMYWYRQDPGQGLRLIYYSQIVNDFQKGDIAEGYSVSREKKESFPLTVTSAQKNPTAFYLCASSRRTNTGELFFGEGSRLTVL.